These 10 T cell receptor beta chains were sequenced from one sample in a study of blood T cells in healthy people across ages. Next came a second PCR, run for about 6 to 12 cycles, which used a sample-barcoded 5' primer along with a J-beta primer mix. TCRdb re-derived calls from the 5' RACE reads in MiXCR, one entry per CDR3 protein. The profile shows about 1.7 million distinct CDR3 sequences, 28% of them singletons. The source material was blood. The source is a woman aged 30 to 39 in good health.

This clonotype has ten or more counts. The chain employs TRBV4-3 and TRBJ2-3; TRBD2 is a possible D gene (6 bases). The germline V and J ends were trimmed by 0 bases and 4 bases, with 11 bases remaining between them. Germline assignment: CDR1 LGHNA and CDR2 YSLEER. This CDR3 comprises 15 residues. CDR3 DNA: TGCGCCAGCAGCCAAGAAGCCCGGGAGTCAGATACGCAGTATTTT. This translates into CASSQEARESDTQYF.

This clonotype was detected only a few times. Here the CDR3 reads CASSLERIGTSGGPDTQYF. CDR3 bases: TGTGCCAGCAGCTTAGAGAGGATCGGGACTAGCGGGGGACCAGATACGCAGTATTTT. The chain carries TRBV11-2 and TRBJ2-3; TRBD2 matches 14 bases. Germline trimming cut 0 bases from V and 4 bases from J; bases unmatched to any gene: 9. The germline V gene encodes CDR1 SGHAT and CDR2 FQNNGV. There are 19 residues in the CDR3. The whole variable domain, filled in from reference TRBV11-2 and TRBJ2-3, reads EAGVAQSPRYKIIEKRQSVAFWCNPISGHATLYWYQQILGQGPKLLIQFQNNGVVDDSQLPKDRFSAERLKGVDSTLKIQPAKLEDSAVYLCASSLERIGTSGGPDTQYFGPGTRLTVL.

This clonotype was recorded a few times. V is TRBV20-1 and J is TRBJ2-1; 7 bases match TRBD1. The V gene's germline CDR1 is DFQATT and CDR2 SNEGSKA (reference sequence). The CDR3 runs to 16 residues. The junction had 9 bases not matched to a gene; V was cut back by 4 bases and J by 0 bases. The CDR3 sequence: CSAKIDRDGSYNEQFF. In nucleotides, the CDR3 is TGCAGTGCTAAGATTGACAGGGATGGCTCCTACAATGAGCAGTTCTTC.

This clonotype was picked up a small number of times. The V call is TRBV20-1, the J call TRBJ2-1; 8 bases fit TRBD2. The V and J ends lost 6 bases and 5 bases, in that order; junction bases with no gene match: 9. Germline V CDR1 and CDR2: DFQATT, SNEGSKA (reference sequence). The CDR3 loop spans 14 amino acids. The CDR3 is CSAAGTSSHNEQFF. The CDR3 DNA reads as TGCAGTGCGGCCGGGACTAGTTCCCACAATGAGCAGTTCTTC.

This clonotype was counted between two and nine times. The chain is built from TRBV5-1 and TRBJ1-2, with TRBD1 matching over 10 bases. CDR3 length equals 17 residues. The trim removed 0 bases at V and 4 bases at J, leaving 9 bases unmatched. Germline V gene sequence: CDR1 SGHRS, CDR2 YFSETQ. The CDR3 protein is CASSLAVGQGISYGYTF. In nucleotides, the CDR3 is TGCGCCAGCAGCTTGGCGGTGGGACAGGGGATTTCCTATGGCTACACCTTC.

The V call is TRBV27, the J call TRBJ2-1; TRBD2 is a possible D gene (5 bases). The CDR3 extends over 16 amino acids. Germline-derived CDR1 and CDR2 are MNHEY and SMNVEV (reference sequence). Trimming stripped 2 bases from V and 5 bases from J, with 16 bases between. DNA of the CDR3: TGTGCCAGCAGTTTAAGAGTTGCGGAGAGGGACAATGAGCAGTTCTTC. Translating it yields CASSLRVAERDNEQFF.

A remark on this clonotype: Just one base apart from a much larger clone, this may be a read error. The rearrangement uses TRBV29-1 and TRBJ2-1; the D gene is possibly TRBD2 (6 bases). The CDR3 has 14 residues. CDR1 and CDR2 (germline): SQVTM, ANQGSEA. The CDR3 is CGVGEVGMGNEQFF. The CDR3 coding sequence is TGCGGCGTGGGGGAGGTTGGGATGGGCAATGAGCAGTTCTTC.

About this clonotype itself: A read error may explain this, as a much larger clone is one base away. This rearrangement joins TRBV20-1 to TRBJ2-3; 14 bases agree with TRBD2. The V gene end was trimmed by 3 bases and the J gene end by 4 bases; junction bases not matched to a gene: 3. The CDR3 contains 15 residues. Germline V gives CDR1 DFQATT, CDR2 SNEGSKA (reference sequence). The CDR3 region is CSARGLAGAADTQYF. CDR3 in DNA: TGCAGTGCTAGGGGACTAGCGGGAGCCGCAGATACGCAGTATTTT.

This rearrangement joins TRBV7-2 to TRBJ2-3; a weak D match, TRBD2 (7 bases). Germline lookup yields CDR1 SGHTA and CDR2 FQGNSA. Trimming shortened V by 1 base and J by 6 bases, and 17 bases separated the two germline ends. The CDR3 runs 16 residues. The CDR3 spells CASSLDGAGAPDTQYF. DNA of the CDR3: TGTGCCAGCAGCTTAGATGGCGCGGGGGCCCCGGATACGCAGTATTTT.

Many counts were recorded for this clonotype. The chain couples TRBV29-1 to TRBJ2-7; 8 bases line up with TRBD2. V shed 0 bases, J shed 2 bases, and the junction held 6 bases outside the gene matches. The CDR3 is 15 residues long. From germline, CDR1 is SQVTM and CDR2 ANQGSEA. The CDR3 coding sequence is TGCAGCGTTGAAGAGGTGCGGGGGGTGGCCTACGAGCAGTACTTC. As protein: CSVEEVRGVAYEQYF.